A selection of T cell receptor beta chains follows, all from one sample in a study of immune evolution from preneoplasia to lung adenocarcinoma. Method: immunoSEQ multiplex PCR; TCRdb's copy keeps in-frame clones and lacks some. This table holds several thousand clones, 77% found once. Sequenced sample: FFPE minimally invasive lung adenocarcinoma tissue. Every receptor here comes from a person aged 60-79 years with lung adenocarcinoma. Both conserved end residues are part of each CDR3. Each record gives: V gene, J gene, D gene, clone size, CDR3 DNA, CDR3 protein. The D gene is left open where the match is weak. Only some rows state a clone size, as once, few, many or a class for expanded clones.

V gene: TRBV11-2
J gene: TRBJ2-7
D gene: NA
clone size: NA
CDR3 DNA: TGTGCCAGCGGGCCTGATAGGTACGAGCAGTACTTC
CDR3 protein: CASGPDRYEQYF

V gene: TRBV6-1
J gene: TRBJ1-1
D gene: NA
clone size: NA
CDR3 DNA: TGTGCCAGCAGTGGTTATAAGGGAAGGACTGAAGCTTTCTTT
CDR3 protein: CASSGYKGRTEAFF

V gene: TRBV15
J gene: TRBJ1-5
D gene: NA
clone size: NA
CDR3 DNA: TGTGCCACCAGCACCCACCCCAATCAGCCCCAGCATTTT
CDR3 protein: CATSTHPNQPQHF

V gene: TRBV5-1
J gene: TRBJ1-2
D gene: NA
clone size: NA
CDR3 DNA: TGCGCCAGCAGCCCGCAGGGATATGGCTACACCTTC
CDR3 protein: CASSPQGYGYTF

V gene: TRBV12-5
J gene: TRBJ1-2
D gene: TRBD1
clone size: NA
CDR3 DNA: TGTGCTAGTGGTTTGAGGGGGACAGGGGCTAACTATGGCTACACCTTC
CDR3 protein: CASGLRGTGANYGYTF

V gene: TRBV13
J gene: TRBJ2-3
D gene: NA
clone size: NA
CDR3 DNA: TGTGCCAGTAGATATGGTAGTTCAGATACGCAGTATTTT
CDR3 protein: CASRYGSSDTQYF

V gene: TRBV20-1
J gene: TRBJ1-4
D gene: NA
clone size: NA
CDR3 DNA: TGCAGTGCTAGAGAGGCCCAGAAACTGTTTTTT
CDR3 protein: CSAREAQKLFF

V gene: TRBV4-2
J gene: TRBJ2-2
D gene: TRBD2
clone size: NA
CDR3 DNA: TGTGCCAGCAGCGGGCAGGCGGGAGCAAGGACCGGGGAGCTGTTTTTT
CDR3 protein: CASSGQAGARTGELFF

V gene: TRBV15
J gene: TRBJ2-5
D gene: TRBD2
clone size: few
CDR3 DNA: TGTGCCACCAGCAAAGCGGGAGGGCGAGGGCAAGAGACCCAGTACTTC
CDR3 protein: CATSKAGGRGQETQYF

V gene: TRBV5-5
J gene: TRBJ2-1
D gene: NA
clone size: NA
CDR3 DNA: TGTGCCAGCAGCCTTAGTAAGGTTGAGCAGTTCTTC
CDR3 protein: CASSLSKVEQFF

V gene: TRBV7-9
J gene: TRBJ2-3
D gene: NA
clone size: NA
CDR3 DNA: TGTGCCAGCAGCCCCCAGGACCGCGTTGGAACAGATACGCAGTATTTT
CDR3 protein: CASSPQDRVGTDTQYF

V gene: TRBV5-6
J gene: TRBJ1-2
D gene: NA
clone size: NA
CDR3 DNA: TGTGCCAGCAGCGCCCCCCGGGGTGGGGGCTACACCTTC
CDR3 protein: CASSAPRGGGYTF

V gene: TRBV6-5
J gene: TRBJ1-2
D gene: NA
clone size: few
CDR3 DNA: TGTGCCAGCAGTCACCGGGGGGGTGCTAACTATGGCTACACCTTC
CDR3 protein: CASSHRGGANYGYTF

V gene: TRBV11-2
J gene: TRBJ2-1
D gene: TRBD1
clone size: NA
CDR3 DNA: TGTGCCAGCAGCTTAACAGGGGGCTCCTACAATGAGCAGTTCTTC
CDR3 protein: CASSLTGGSYNEQFF

V gene: TRBV2
J gene: TRBJ2-1
D gene: TRBD2
clone size: NA
CDR3 DNA: TGTGCCAGCAGTCTTACCGGGACTAGCGGAACATACAATGAGCAGTTCTTC
CDR3 protein: CASSLTGTSGTYNEQFF

V gene: TRBV11-1
J gene: TRBJ2-3
D gene: TRBD1
clone size: NA
CDR3 DNA: TGTGCCAGCATCGCCCGGGACAGGGACACAGATATGCAGTATTTT
CDR3 protein: CASIARDRDTDMQYF